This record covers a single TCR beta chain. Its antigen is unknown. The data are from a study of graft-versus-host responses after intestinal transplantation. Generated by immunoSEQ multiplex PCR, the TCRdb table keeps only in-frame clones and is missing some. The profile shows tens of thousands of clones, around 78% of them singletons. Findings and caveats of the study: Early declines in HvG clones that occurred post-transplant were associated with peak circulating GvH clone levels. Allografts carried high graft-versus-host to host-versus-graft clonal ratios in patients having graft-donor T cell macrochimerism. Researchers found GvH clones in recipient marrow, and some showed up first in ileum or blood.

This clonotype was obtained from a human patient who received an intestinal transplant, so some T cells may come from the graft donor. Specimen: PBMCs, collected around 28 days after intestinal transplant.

The DNA for the CDR3 is TGTGCCAGCGGGGGACCCGACATGGTTGGGGCCAACGTCCTGACTTTC. Its protein is CASGGPDMVGANVLTF. The rearrangement uses TRBV28 and TRBJ2-6, with D possibly being TRBD1 or TRBD2 (5 bases each). With 8 bases removed from V and 3 bases from J, the gap between germline ends came to 17 bases. Germline V lookup: CDR1 MDHEN, CDR2 SYDVKM. This CDR3 has 16 amino acids.